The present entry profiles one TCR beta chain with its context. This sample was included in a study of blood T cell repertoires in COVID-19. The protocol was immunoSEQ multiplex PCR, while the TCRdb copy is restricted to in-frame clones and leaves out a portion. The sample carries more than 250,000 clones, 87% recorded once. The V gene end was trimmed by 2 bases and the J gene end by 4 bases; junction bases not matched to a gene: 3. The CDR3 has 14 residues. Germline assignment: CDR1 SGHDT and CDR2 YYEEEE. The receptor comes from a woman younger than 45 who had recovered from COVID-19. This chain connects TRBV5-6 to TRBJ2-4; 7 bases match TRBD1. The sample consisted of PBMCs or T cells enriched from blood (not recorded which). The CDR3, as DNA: TGTGCCAGCAGCTTAGAGACAGGGAAAAACATTCAGTACTTC. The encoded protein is CASSLETGKNIQYF.